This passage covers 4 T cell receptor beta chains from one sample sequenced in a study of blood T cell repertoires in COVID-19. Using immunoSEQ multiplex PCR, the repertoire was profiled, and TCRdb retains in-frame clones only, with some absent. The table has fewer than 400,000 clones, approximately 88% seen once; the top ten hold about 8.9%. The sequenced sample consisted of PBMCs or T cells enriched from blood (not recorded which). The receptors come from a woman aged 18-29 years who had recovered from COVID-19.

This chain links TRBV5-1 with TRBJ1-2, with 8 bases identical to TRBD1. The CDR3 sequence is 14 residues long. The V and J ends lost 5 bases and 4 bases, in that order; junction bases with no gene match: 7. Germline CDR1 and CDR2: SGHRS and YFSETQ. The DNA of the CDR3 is TGCGCCAGCAGTCCCCTACAGGGGGTCTATGGCTACACCTTC. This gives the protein CASSPLQGVYGYTF.

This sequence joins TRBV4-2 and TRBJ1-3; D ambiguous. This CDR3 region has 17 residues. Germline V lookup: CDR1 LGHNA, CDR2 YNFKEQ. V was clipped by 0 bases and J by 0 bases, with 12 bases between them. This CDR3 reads CASSQDRAQLSGNTIYF. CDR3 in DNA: TGTGCCAGCAGCCAAGATCGAGCACAGCTCTCTGGAAACACCATATATTTT.

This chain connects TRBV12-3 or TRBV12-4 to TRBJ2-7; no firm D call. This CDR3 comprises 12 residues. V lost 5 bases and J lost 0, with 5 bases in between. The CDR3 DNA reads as TGTGCCAGCAGTATACTCTCCTACGAGCAGTACTTC. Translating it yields CASSILSYEQYF.

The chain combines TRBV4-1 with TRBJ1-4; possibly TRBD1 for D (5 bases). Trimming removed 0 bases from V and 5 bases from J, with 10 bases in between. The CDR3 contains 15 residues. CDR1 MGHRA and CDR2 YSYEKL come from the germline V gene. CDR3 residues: CASSQDARQNEKLFF. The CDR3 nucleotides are TGCGCCAGCAGCCAAGATGCCAGACAGAATGAAAAACTGTTTTTT.